This entry lists 11 T cell receptor beta chains sequenced from one sample in a study of CD8+CD57+ T cells in acquired aplastic anemia. The study profiled TCR beta VDJ and CDR3 using genomic DNA as template. One entry per CDR3 protein results from TCRdb running MiXCR on the reads. Of about 160,000 distinct CDR3 sequences listed, 40% to 55% are singletons. Whoever was chosen for sequencing had shown CD8+CD57+ cell expansion by flow cytometry. The source material was sorted CD4+, CD8+, or CD8+CD57+ T cells (not recorded which) from PBMCs. These receptors were obtained from a human donor with aplastic anemia.

This CDR3 reads CASSADTYSNQPQHF. CDR3 in DNA: TGTGCCAGCAGCGCGGACACGTATAGCAATCAGCCCCAGCATTTT. The V call is TRBV2, the J call TRBJ1-5, with a possible D match to TRBD1 (5 bases). The CDR3 has 15 residues. The ends were cut back, 6 bases at V and 0 bases at J, with 12 bases in the middle. Germline CDR1 is SNHLY and CDR2 is FYNNEI.

This clonotype was found a few times. The rearrangement joins TRBV19 to TRBJ1-6, with D unclear. Germline V gene sequence: CDR1 LNHDA, CDR2 SQIVND (reference sequence). Trimming left V 5 bases short and J 7 bases short, with 12 bases between. The CDR3 consists of 14 residues. The CDR3 region is CASSPTGGNSPLHF. CDR3 coding DNA: TGTGCCAGTAGTCCGACGGGCGGCAATTCACCCCTCCACTTT.

This clonotype occurred many times. The chain couples TRBV15 to TRBJ2-7, with 7 positions matching TRBD2. CDR1 and CDR2 from the germline V gene are LNHNV and YYDKDF (reference sequence). Trimming removed 1 base from V and 0 bases from J; junction bases left unmatched: 6. The CDR3 has 16 amino acids. The CDR3 coding sequence is TGTGCCACCAGCAGAGTCGTGGCTAGCGGCTCCTACGAGCAGTACTTC. Amino acids: CATSRVVASGSYEQYF.

This clonotype appeared many times. The V and J genes are TRBV6-5 and TRBJ1-4; D may be TRBD1 (5 bases). V lost 0 bases, J lost 6 bases, and 14 bases lay in between. In germline, CDR1 is MNHEY, CDR2 SVGAGI. The CDR3 runs to 16 residues. DNA for the CDR3: TGTGCCAGCAGTTACTCTTGGGGGAGAACAGATGAAAAACTGTTTTTT. Its translation: CASSYSWGRTDEKLFF.

About this clonotype: No DNA is shown, since the ends of the CDR3 on it are uncertain; the CDR3 is the one TCRdb lists. This rearrangement joins TRBV7-2 to TRBJ2-7; no check of the table's D call, TRBD2, against the DNA was made. The CDR3 region is 13 residues in length, termini included. CDR1 and CDR2 from the germline V gene are SGHTA and FQGNSA. CDR3 sequence: CASSLVAGGSFDF.

The V gene is TRBV27, the J gene TRBJ2-7; 10 bases fit TRBD2. Germline CDR1 reads MNHEY; CDR2 reads SMNVEV (reference sequence). The CDR3 consists of 18 residues. Trimming removed 5 bases from V and 0 bases from J; junction bases left unmatched: 13. CDR3: CASSLSPGSSGSSYEQYF. The CDR3 nucleotides read TGTGCCAGCAGTCTTTCCCCGGGGTCTAGCGGGAGCTCCTACGAGCAGTACTTC.

Many counts were recorded for this clonotype. J is TRBJ1-4 and V is TRBV9, with a tentative D call TRBD1 (5 bases). The CDR3 contains 13 residues. V lost 0 bases, J lost 8 bases, and 8 bases lay in between. Germline V gene data show CDR1 as SGDLS and CDR2 as YYNGEE. CDR3 loop: CASSVAEGEKLFF. CDR3 coding DNA: TGTGCCAGCAGCGTAGCGGAGGGGGAAAAACTGTTTTTT.

About this clonotype itself: Germline is not matched at one junction end, which may reflect a read error. The chain uses TRBV10-3 and TRBJ2-7, with D perhaps given as TRBD1 or TRBD2 (6 bases each). Germline CDR1 and CDR2: ENHRY and SYGVKD. The CDR3 consists of 16 residues. CDR3 amino acids: CASSYGQRAGYNEQYF. The CDR3 coding sequence is TGTGCCAGCAGTTACGGACAGCGGGCTGGCTACAATGAGCAGTACTTC.

This clonotype has a count of ten or more. This chain connects TRBV2 to TRBJ2-5; maybe TRBD1 (5 bases). V was cut by 2 bases and J by 3 bases, with 10 bases left in between. This CDR3 region has 14 residues. The germline V gene has CDR1 SNHLY and CDR2 FYNNEI. CDR3 nucleotides: TGTGCCAGCAGTGAAATAGACAGAGAAGAGACCCAGTACTTC. It is translated as CASSEIDREETQYF.

This clonotype was detected ten times or more. V and J are TRBV2 and TRBJ1-2; 9 positions match TRBD1. This CDR3 contains 14 residues. Germline loops: CDR1 SNHLY, CDR2 FYNNEI. V trimming: 8 bases; J trimming: 3 bases; junction bases outside the gene matches: 7. CDR3 sequence (DNA): TGTGCCAGCCAAAAGGACAGGGGAGACTATGGCTACACCTTC. It codes for CASQKDRGDYGYTF.

The V and J genes are TRBV29-1 and TRBJ1-5; perhaps TRBD1 as D (5 bases). CDR3 length equals 13 residues. CDR1 SQVTM and CDR2 ANQGSEA come from the germline V gene. V was clipped by 1 base and J by 11 bases, with 15 bases between them. The CDR3 protein is CSVEGEGEGSQHF. The CDR3 coding sequence is TGCAGCGTTGAAGGAGAAGGGGAGGGTTCCCAGCATTTT.